Listed below are T cell receptor beta chains from one sample, sequenced in a study of OX40 agonist ivuxolimab in advanced cancers. Generated by immunoSEQ multiplex PCR, the TCRdb table keeps only in-frame clones and is missing some. The sample holds roughly 53,000 clones; around nine tenths are singletons and the top ten take less than 60%. The sequencing used CD4+ or CD8+ T cells sorted from blood, collected in a trial of the OX40 agonist ivuxolimab. Receptors originate from an adult with an advanced solid tumor such as melanoma, head and neck, liver or kidney cancer. The conserved cysteine and the conserved F or W are not part of the CDR3 here. A D gene is named only where the DNA matches it firmly.

TRBV5-1	TRBJ2-1	TRBD2	ASSFATSGYNEQF
TRBV9	TRBJ2-3	.	ASSVDSGASTDTQY
TRBV13	TRBJ2-1	.	ASSPRAGIHEQF
TRBV10-2	TRBJ2-1	TRBD2	ATLSQRGDEQF
TRBV30	TRBJ1-2	TRBD1	AWAGQGGYT
TRBV7-9	TRBJ1-6	.	ASSIGTSGSPLH
TRBV4-3	TRBJ1-4	TRBD1	ASSEHRGFNEKLF
TRBV7-9	TRBJ2-1	.	ASSSPYTGNEQF
TRBV29-1	TRBJ2-1	.	SVVGSGSYNEQF
TRBV27	TRBJ1-5	TRBD1	ASRPYSSGQGPNQPQH
TRBV4-3	TRBJ2-5	.	ASSQDAAGRKTQY
TRBV6-5	TRBJ2-1	.	ASSYSLGGGYNEQF
TRBV20-1	TRBJ2-7	.	SARDPAVQY
TRBV11-2	TRBJ1-4	.	ASSLVVGVSEKLF